This TCR beta chain was obtained from a study of T cells in Graves' hyperthyroidism and ophthalmopathy (dated by TCRdb to about 2019). Broadly, across the study: Peripheral blood was collected at initial diagnosis, before any treatment. Thyroid tissue and blood T-cell repertoires from several Graves' hyperthyroidism patients were also compared in the study. For training and testing, the roughly 97 patients in the discovery cohort were randomly divided in a 7:3 ratio. Prospective prediction of ophthalmopathy was tested in an independent validation cohort of 18 to 20 hyperthyroidism patients and around 16 patients who later progressed to ophthalmopathy. Following sampling, methimazole starting at 30 mg daily was given to hyperthyroidism patients, and high-dose intravenous methylprednisolone was given to ophthalmopathy patients. The paper reports TCR Vbeta CDR3 sequencing of about 140 peripheral blood samples: around 45 ophthalmopathy, under 80 hyperthyroidism and approximately 17 progressor patients. To identify TCR V-J signatures that set the groups apart, the researchers used a discovery cohort of about a hundred patients, made up of under 45 with Graves' ophthalmopathy and about 59 with stable Graves' hyperthyroidism. Overall results and qualifications from the work: A 13 V-J signature model separated ophthalmopathy from stable hyperthyroidism, with 87.88% sensitivity and 81% to 83% specificity in cross-validation and 80%/75% in testing. Sample size was not statistically predetermined, and blinding of investigators to group allocation was not performed. In validation, the model predicted progression to ophthalmopathy a median of about 6 months before onset, with roughly 68% sensitivity and just under 75% specificity. Most expanded thyroid clonotypes (frequency above 0.001) were also found in blood, which suggests that blood repertoires may mirror thyroid immune responses.

The TCR beta CDR3 regions were amplified from RNA transcripts. For the first round of RT-PCR on the TCR CDR3, the HTBI primer set was used together with the Qiagen OneStep RT-PCR kit. Libraries were constructed in a second round of multiplex PCR, after which size selection and purification were performed. Libraries were sequenced paired-end with 100 bp reads on an Illumina HiSeq2000. The published analysis was carried out like this. SOAPnuke was used to process the raw data, with reads discarded if the reads contained adapters or uncalled bases, had a mean Phred below 15, or lacked an exact constant-primer or identifier match. COPE v1.2.5 was used to merge high-quality paired reads, and clonotypes were defined as unique nucleotide sequences. MiTCR v1.1 was used to align the clonotypes against IMGT TRBV, TRBD and TRBJ reference segments. Analysis was restricted to V-J combinations with a frequency above 0.0001, which covered roughly 99% of repertoires. The TCS score was defined as the ratio of F50 (clonal expansion) to E x V (chaos), calculated using BLOSUM62-based TCRdist between CDR3 peptides within each V-J. Welch's t-statistics and random forest reduced around 520 V-J features to fewer than 15, which were used in a naive Bayes classifier (R e1071). The raw public data were reprocessed by TCRdb itself: fastp quality trimming at Q25, MiXCR clonotype calling, in-frame beta chains only. Duplicate CDR3 protein sequences are folded into a single record with the most common DNA and genes. The V and J calls and clone size are TCRdb's, not the authors'. The table for this sample lists about 700,000 distinct CDR3 sequences; roughly 15% of them were counted only once. The ten largest clones capture 10% of the sample.

Stable Graves' hyperthyroidism was defined as the absence of progression to ophthalmopathy over 18 months of follow-up. Hyperthyroidism patients were aged 18 to 65 years and newly diagnosed, with disease duration of less than 2 months. Any patient with an uncontrolled infection, another autoimmune disease, pregnancy or lactation was excluded. Diagnoses were based on clinical symptoms, serum thyroxine and TRAb, thyroid ultrasound and orbital computed tomography. Ficoll-Paque density gradient centrifugation was used to isolate PBMCs from approximately 10 ml of fresh peripheral blood. Trizol reagent was used to extract total RNA, and RNA quality was then checked on an Agilent 2100 Bioanalyzer. Worth noting for this clonotype: This clone's antigen is unknown. No much larger clone exists at a distance of one base, and base qualities are not known.

Germline trimming amounts to 3 bases on V and 1 base on J, with 5 as the count of junction bases outside the gene matches. Reading the germline V gene (reference sequence) gives CDR1 GTSNPN and CDR2 SVGIG. Including the terminal cysteine and phenylalanine, the CDR3 comprises 15 residues. Solely the CDR3 DNA is kept, with 45 bases framed from the first base. This TCR derives from a woman aged 18-29 years with Graves' hyperthyroidism. The sequence is built from TRBV30 and TRBJ2-2, with 7 bases aligning to TRBD2. The specimen was blood. The DNA sequence is as follows: TGTGCCTGGAGGCCCCCGGGGGGGAACACCGGGGAGCTGTTTTTT. It translates to CAWRPPGGNTGELFF.